A selection of T cell receptor beta chains follows, all from one sample in a study of T cells in localized non-small cell lung cancer. Profiling relied on immunoSEQ multiplex PCR, and the TCRdb table lists in-frame clones only, not all of them. The table has under 50,000 clones, 81% seen once. Sequences were derived from peripheral blood mononuclear cells, sampled before any cancer treatment. The receptor source for this set is a man between 40 and 75 years old with stage III lung adenocarcinoma. Each CDR3 is given without its conserved first and last residue. The D gene is left open where the match is weak.

D gene	V gene	J gene	CDR3 protein
-	TRBV9	TRBJ1-6	ASSGGGGSGSPLH
TRBD1	TRBV6-5	TRBJ2-2	ASSYTTGEHGELF
TRBD1	TRBV5-1	TRBJ2-5	ASSPFVVDRAGETQY
-	TRBV7-2	TRBJ1-4	ASSLNALRAANEKLF
-	TRBV9	TRBJ1-1	ASSPDSEAF
-	TRBV5-1	TRBJ1-1	ASTPPGTMNTEAF
TRBD1	TRBV4-1	TRBJ2-7	ASSPKSGQGPAWAYEQY
-	TRBV9	TRBJ2-7	ASSGPGIYEQY
-	TRBV10-2	TRBJ1-2	ASSEPRGPNLGYGCT
TRBD1	TRBV10-3	TRBJ2-5	AISESRPDRQETQY
TRBD1	TRBV9	TRBJ1-2	ASSSQTGALGGYT
TRBD2	TRBV4-2	TRBJ2-5	ASSSGLAGGQETQY
TRBD2	TRBV11-2	TRBJ2-2	ASSLVLAGGELF
TRBD1	TRBV4-1	TRBJ2-7	ASSQLGDSLTYEQY
TRBD1	TRBV10-3	TRBJ1-1	AISGVKGAKEGEAF
-	TRBV4-2	TRBJ2-5	ASSQGVKEDQETQY
-	TRBV18	TRBJ2-2	ASSPGRVNTGELF
TRBD1	TRBV2	TRBJ2-5	ASRGTGTQETQY
TRBD1	TRBV5-1	TRBJ2-3	ASSQTGSTDTQY
-	TRBV6-5	TRBJ2-1	ASSYGMEQF
TRBD2	TRBV6-1	TRBJ2-3	ASSGSIGLAGGRSTDTQY
TRBD2	TRBV2	TRBJ2-7	ASIPGTNEQY
-	TRBV12-5	TRBJ2-7	ASGLVLLSRALGVDEQY
TRBD1	TRBV10-3	TRBJ2-1	AIRRTGGNNEQF
-	TRBV12-5	TRBJ2-3	ASGLAYKVDTQY
-	TRBV6-5	TRBJ2-7	ASSKGLVLRDEQY
-	TRBV5-5	TRBJ1-3	ASSLGGSGNTIY
TRBD2	TRBV13	TRBJ2-1	TSSLVGLAGDNEQF
-	TRBV9	TRBJ2-1	ASSVGSQGNEQF
TRBD2	TRBV10-3	TRBJ2-2	AISDLLGTSTGELF
-	TRBV4-2	TRBJ1-2	ASSLRGGSYGYT
TRBD2	TRBV2	TRBJ2-1	ASSASGLTHNEQF
-	TRBV9	TRBJ2-3	ASSVVPSTDTQY
-	TRBV5-1	TRBJ1-1	ASSFQGANTEAF
-	TRBV30	TRBJ1-1	AWSQTPPASEAF
TRBD1	TRBV27	TRBJ2-2	ASSSPTGKGAGELF
-	TRBV16	TRBJ2-2	ASSHGFDVGQKNTGELF
-	TRBV19	TRBJ2-3	ASRDWGVSTDTQY
-	TRBV2	TRBJ1-5	ASSEGNQPQH
-	TRBV21-1	TRBJ1-6	ASSKVGTGVSPLH
-	TRBV6-6	TRBJ2-1	ASSYAGINEQF
TRBD1	TRBV29-1	TRBJ1-3	SAGTAGNTIY
TRBD1	TRBV5-6	TRBJ1-1	ASSWTGEAAF
TRBD1	TRBV19	TRBJ1-5	ASTFRGANQPQH
-	TRBV5-1	TRBJ2-4	ASSRGQNIQY
-	TRBV4-1	TRBJ2-3	ASSEKFTTDTQY
-	TRBV6-5	TRBJ2-3	ASSYSNPTDTQY
TRBD2	TRBV5-6	TRBJ2-5	ASSLEEGLGGQETQY
TRBD2	TRBV25-1	TRBJ2-3	ASSEWRGEADTQY
-	TRBV9	TRBJ2-1	ASGGGSNEQF
-	TRBV11-2	TRBJ2-5	ASSSGAVTQY
-	TRBV27	TRBJ2-5	ASWSLGGDETQY
TRBD2	TRBV6-4	TRBJ2-1	ASSDGTSGNEQF
-	TRBV10-3	TRBJ1-2	AISTVRGYT
-	TRBV11-3	TRBJ2-2	ASSPRTPRTGELF
TRBD1	TRBV19	TRBJ2-7	ASSITPEGQGDEQY
-	TRBV20-1	TRBJ2-5	SGLLLETQY